The source of this T cell receptor beta chain is a study of regulatory T cells in long-lasting Graves disease. The CDR3 covers 14 residues. Germline lookup yields CDR1 GTSNPN and CDR2 SVGIG (reference sequence). V lost 1 base to trimming and J lost 6 bases; unmatched junction nucleotides: 6. There are many counts of this clonotype. Building of the TCR beta libraries involved iRepertoire HTBI primers and Arm-PCR of CDR3 regions. TCRdb re-called the multiplex PCR reads with MiXCR, one entry per CDR3 protein. The sample comprises 300,000 to 400,000 distinct CDR3 sequences, over 15% of which are singletons, and around 27% rests with the top ten. Time point meaning: newly diagnosed GD, antithyroid drugs for less than 3 months. Extracted RNA from PBMCs served as the source of the TCR library. These data were likewise used in another study, on T cells in Graves' hyperthyroidism and ophthalmopathy. That paper adds: It was considered stable Graves' hyperthyroidism when ophthalmopathy did not progress within 18 months. Subjects aged 18 to 65 presented with newly diagnosed hyperthyroidism of less than 2 months' duration. Most clonotypes that expanded in the thyroid above 0.001 also showed up in blood.

Source: peripheral blood mononuclear cells (PBMCs), taken at new diagnosis, from a patient treated with antithyroid drugs. The sequence derives from a man aged 40-55 years with Graves disease. The gene calls are TRBV30 and TRBJ2-5, with TRBD1 identical over 9 bases. In nucleotides, the CDR3 is TGTGCCTGGAGTGCCGGGACAGGGAAGAAGACCCAGTACTTC. This codes for CAWSAGTGKKTQYF.